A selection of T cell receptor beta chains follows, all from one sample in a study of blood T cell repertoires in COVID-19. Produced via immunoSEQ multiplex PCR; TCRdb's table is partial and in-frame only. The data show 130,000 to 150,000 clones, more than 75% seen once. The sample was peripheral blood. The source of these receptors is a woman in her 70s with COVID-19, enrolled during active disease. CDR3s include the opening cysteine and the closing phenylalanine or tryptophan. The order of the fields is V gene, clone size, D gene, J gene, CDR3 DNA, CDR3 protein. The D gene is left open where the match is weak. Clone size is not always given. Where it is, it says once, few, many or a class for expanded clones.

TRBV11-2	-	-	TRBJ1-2	TGTGCCAGCAGCTTAGGTTACAGGGTAGGCTACACCTTC	CASSLGYRVGYTF
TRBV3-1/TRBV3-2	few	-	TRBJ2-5	TGTGCCAGCAGCCAAGAAGCCGGGACACTAAGAGAGACCCAGTACTTC	CASSQEAGTLRETQYF
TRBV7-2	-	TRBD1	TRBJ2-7	TGTGCCAGCGCGCCCTGGACAGGGAGCCACGAGCAGTACTTC	CASAPWTGSHEQYF
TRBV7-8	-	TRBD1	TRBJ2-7	TGTGCCAGCAGCCCGGACCCGCAGGGGGTCTACGAGCAGTACTTC	CASSPDPQGVYEQYF
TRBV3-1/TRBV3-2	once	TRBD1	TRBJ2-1	TGTGCCAGCAGCCCCCGGGACAGGGGGGGTATTGAGCAGTTCTTC	CASSPRDRGGIEQFF
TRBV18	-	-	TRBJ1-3	TGTGCCAGCTCACCACTTAAAGAGGCTGGAAACACCATATATTTT	CASSPLKEAGNTIYF
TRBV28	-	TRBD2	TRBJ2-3	TGTGCCAGCAGTTTAGAGACTAGCGGGGGCGGTGATCTAGATACGCAGTATTTT	CASSLETSGGGDLDTQYF
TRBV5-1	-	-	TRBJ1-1	TGCGCCAGCAGAAGGGCCGGGACAAAGAACACTGAAGCTTTCTTT	CASRRAGTKNTEAFF
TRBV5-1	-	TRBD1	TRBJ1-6	TGCGCCAGCAGGATAGGGACAGCACAAAATTCACCCCTCCACTTT	CASRIGTAQNSPLHF
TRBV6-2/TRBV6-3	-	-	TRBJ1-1	TGTGCCAGCAGTGATGACAGGATGAACACTGAAGCTTTCTTT	CASSDDRMNTEAFF
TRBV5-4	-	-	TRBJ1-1	TGTGCCAGCAGCTCGAATCAACAGGGCTTCACTGAAGCTTTCTTT	CASSSNQQGFTEAFF
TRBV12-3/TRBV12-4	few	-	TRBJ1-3	TGTGCCAGCAGTTTATCTTCCGGAAACACCATATATTTT	CASSLSSGNTIYF
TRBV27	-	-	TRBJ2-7	TGTGCCAGCAGTTTATCGCGTGTGGAGAGCTCCTACGAGCAGTACTTC	CASSLSRVESSYEQYF
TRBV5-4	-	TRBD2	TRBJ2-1	TGTGCCAGCAGCTTGGATCCTAGCGGGGAGTACAATGAGCAGTTCTTC	CASSLDPSGEYNEQFF
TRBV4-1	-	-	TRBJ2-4	TGCGCCAGCAGCCAAGGAGCGTCGAGAGCCAAAAACATTCAGTACTTC	CASSQGASRAKNIQYF
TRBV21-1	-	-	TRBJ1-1	TGTGCCAGCAGCCTCCCGACCCTCTCTGCAGGGGGAGGCACTGAAGCTTTCTTT	CASSLPTLSAGGGTEAFF
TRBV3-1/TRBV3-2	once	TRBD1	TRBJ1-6	TGTGCCAGCAGCCAAGGGGGGACAGTCGGGAATTCACCCCTCCACTTT	CASSQGGTVGNSPLHF
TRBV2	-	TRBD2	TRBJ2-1	TGTGCCAGCAGTTCTGACCCTAGCGGGGGTGGAAATGAGCAGTTCTTC	CASSSDPSGGGNEQFF
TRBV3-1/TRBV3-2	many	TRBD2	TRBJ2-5	TGTGCCAGCAGAGAGACTAGCGGGGGAGAGACCCAGTACTTC	CASRETSGGETQYF
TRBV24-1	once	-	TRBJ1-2	TGTGCCACCAGTGACCCAGGGTTTCTGAGCGGCTACACCTTC	CATSDPGFLSGYTF
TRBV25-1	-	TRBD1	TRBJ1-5	TGTGCCAGCAGTGAACCGGGGGACAGGCAGCCCCAGCATTTT	CASSEPGDRQPQHF
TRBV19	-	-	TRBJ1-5	TGTGCCAGTAGTATGGTTCAGCAGCCCCAGCATTTT	CASSMVQQPQHF
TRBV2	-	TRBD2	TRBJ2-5	TGTGCCAGCGGTGGACTAGTCGGAGAGACCCAGTACTTC	CASGGLVGETQYF
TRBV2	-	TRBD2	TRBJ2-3	TGTGCCAGCAGTGGACTAGCGGGGGCCCCAGGTACGCAGTATTTT	CASSGLAGAPGTQYF
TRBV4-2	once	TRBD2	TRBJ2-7	TGTGCCAGCAGCCAAGGGACTAGCGGGCGCCCCCTCGAGCAGTACTTC	CASSQGTSGRPLEQYF
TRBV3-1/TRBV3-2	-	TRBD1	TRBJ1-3	TGTGCCAGCAGCCAAGAGCGATTAACAGGGGGGGCTGGAAACACCATATATTTT	CASSQERLTGGAGNTIYF
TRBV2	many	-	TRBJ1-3	TGTGCCAGCTGGACTGTAAAAGATGGAAACACCATATATTTT	CASWTVKDGNTIYF
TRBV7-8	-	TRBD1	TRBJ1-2	TGTGCCAGCAGCTTTGATCCTGTGACAGGGGCCTCGAATGGCTACACCTTC	CASSFDPVTGASNGYTF
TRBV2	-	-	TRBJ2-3	TGTGCCAGCAGTGGGGGAGAGGGCACAGATACGCAGTATTTT	CASSGGEGTDTQYF
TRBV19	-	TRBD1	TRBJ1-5	TGTGCCAGTAGTCTTGCCGGGACAGATAGTATGAGCAATCAGCCCCAGCATTTT	CASSLAGTDSMSNQPQHF
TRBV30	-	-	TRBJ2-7	TGTGCCTGGAGTAGGGGCTCCTACGAGCAGTACTTC	CAWSRGSYEQYF
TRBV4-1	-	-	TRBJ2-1	TGCGCCAGCAGCCAAGACGCCGGACAGATGAGCTCCTACAATGAGCAGTTCTTC	CASSQDAGQMSSYNEQFF
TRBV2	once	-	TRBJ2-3	TGTGCCAGCAGTGGACTTTCAGATACGCAGTATTTT	CASSGLSDTQYF
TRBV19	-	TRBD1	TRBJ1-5	TGTGCCAGTAGCCAGACAGGGTCTGCTCAGCCCCAGCATTTT	CASSQTGSAQPQHF
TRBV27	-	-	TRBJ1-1	TGTGCCAGCAGTTCCCGCACTGAAGCTTTCTTT	CASSSRTEAFF
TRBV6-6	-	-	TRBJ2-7	TGTGCCAGCAGTCGACGGGGGTACGAGCAGTACTTC	CASSRRGYEQYF
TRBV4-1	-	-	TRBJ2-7	TGCGCCAGCAGCCAAGACAGTTCCTACGAGCAGTACTTC	CASSQDSSYEQYF
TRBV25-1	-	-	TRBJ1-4	TGTGCCAGCAGTGAAAGGCGGGGCTTAGGTGAAAAACTGTTTTTT	CASSERRGLGEKLFF
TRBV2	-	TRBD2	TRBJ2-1	TGTGCCAGCACGTCGAATAGCGGGAGCCGTGAGCAGTTCTTC	CASTSNSGSREQFF
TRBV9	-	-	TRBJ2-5	TGTGCCAGCAGCGTAGACCCAGGGAAGGAGACCCAGTACTTC	CASSVDPGKETQYF
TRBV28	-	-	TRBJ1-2	TGTGCCAGCAGTACAGGGCTTTGGGGCTACACCTTC	CASSTGLWGYTF